What follows are 21 T cell receptor beta chains derived from one specimen sequenced in a study of blood T cell repertoires in COVID-19. TCRdb keeps only in-frame clones here, not all; method: immunoSEQ multiplex PCR. The data hold 130,000 or so clones, with approximately 70% observed a single time. The sample comprised peripheral blood. These receptors were collected from a woman aged 65 to 85 with acute or convalescent COVID-19.

V is TRBV19 and J is TRBJ1-2, with D possibly being TRBD1 (5 bases). CDR3 length equals 17 residues. V lost 3 bases and J lost 3, with 20 bases in between. Germline loops: CDR1 LNHDA, CDR2 SQIVND (reference sequence). The CDR3 nucleotides are TGTGCCAGTAGTATTAGGGCAGGGTTTGTTTCGGACTATGGCTACACCTTC. Translation gives CASSIRAGFVSDYGYTF. Full variable domain (missing parts from reference TRBV19 and TRBJ1-2): DGGITQSPKYLFRKEGQNVTLSCEQNLNHDAMYWYRQDPGQGLRLIYYSQIVNDFQKGDIAEGYSVSREKKESFPLTVTSAQKNPTAFYLCASSIRAGFVSDYGYTFGSGTRLTVV.

The chain employs TRBV6-5 and TRBJ1-1, with 9 bases identical to TRBD1. Germline V gene lookup returns CDR1 MNHEY and CDR2 SVGAGI. There are 15 residues in the CDR3. The V and J ends lost 5 bases and 4 bases, in that order; junction bases with no gene match: 8. The CDR3 is CASSPRDREITEAFF. CDR3 coding DNA: TGTGCCAGCAGTCCACGGGACAGGGAGATCACTGAAGCTTTCTTT.

This clone rates as medium-sized (0.01 to 0.1%). The chain has TRBV4-1 and TRBJ1-5, with unresolved D. Germline loops: CDR1 MGHRA, CDR2 YSYEKL. CDR3 length: 15 amino acids. Trimming pared 1 base from V and 0 bases from J, leaving 7 bases between. CDR3 nucleotides: TGCGCCAGCAGCCAAGTGATCGGTAGCAATCAGCCCCAGCATTTT. This encodes CASSQVIGSNQPQHF.

The chain joins TRBV10-3 to TRBJ2-7, with D possibly matching TRBD1 (6 bases). Germline assignment: CDR1 ENHRY and CDR2 SYGVKD. The V end lost 6 bases, the J end lost 7 bases, and 10 bases lay between the germline ends. The length of the CDR3 is 11 residues. The chain's CDR3 is CAIRADREQYF. The CDR3 nucleotides read TGTGCCATCAGAGCCGACAGGGAGCAGTACTTC.

V usage is TRBV12-5 and J usage is TRBJ1-4; 8 bases align to TRBD1. The length of the CDR3 is 14 residues. With 6 bases clipped from V and 7 bases from J, the junction kept 7 bases outside the gene matches. In germline, CDR1 is LGHNT, CDR2 FRNRAP. The CDR3 nucleotides are TGTGCTAGTGGCTCAGGGGGCAGTGTTGAAAAACTGTTTTTT. Translation gives CASGSGGSVEKLFF.

In its sample, this clone was seen many times. The CDR3 is CASSLLTDSPLHF. The CDR3 DNA is TGTGCCAGCAGCTTGCTTACGGATTCACCCCTCCACTTT. The V gene is TRBV7-9, the J gene TRBJ1-6; D gene uncertain. V was trimmed by 3 bases and J by 8 bases, leaving 8 bases between them. Germline CDR1 and CDR2: SEHNR and FQNEAQ (reference sequence). The CDR3 is 13 residues long. Full variable domain (missing parts from reference TRBV7-9 and TRBJ1-6): DTGVSQNPRHKITKRGQNVTFRCDPISEHNRLYWYRQTLGQGPEFLTYFQNEAQLEKSRLLSDRFSAERPKGSFSTLEIQRTEQGDSAMYLCASSLLTDSPLHFGNGTRLTVT.

The gene calls are TRBV6-2 or TRBV6-3 and TRBJ2-1; tentatively, D is TRBD1 (6 bases). The length of the CDR3 is 14 residues. Germline V lookup: CDR1 MNHEY, CDR2 SVGEGT. V was trimmed by 3 bases and J by 15 bases, leaving 21 bases between them. The CDR3, as DNA: TGTGCCAGCAGTTATGCCCGTTCAGGGGCCACTGGGTTCTTC. Translating it yields CASSYARSGATGFF.

CDR3 nucleotides: TGTGCCAGCAGCTTGGTAGGGAGGGAGCAGTACTTC. It translates to CASSLVGREQYF. The chain links TRBV5-6 to TRBJ2-7; tentative D call: TRBD2 (6 bases). This CDR3 has 12 residues. The V end lost 0 bases, the J end lost 7 bases, and 8 bases lay between the germline ends. Germline CDR1 reads SGHDT; CDR2 reads YYEEEE.

This clone showed up just a few times. The CDR3 loop reads CASSLGLADNTDTQYF. The CDR3 nucleotides are TGCGCCAGCAGCTTGGGACTAGCGGATAACACAGATACGCAGTATTTT. The V gene is TRBV5-1, the J gene TRBJ2-3; the match to TRBD2 covers 9 bases. The CDR3 spans 16 residues. The V and J ends lost 0 bases and 2 bases, in that order; junction bases with no gene match: 4. Germline CDR1 is SGHRS and CDR2 is YFSETQ.

This sequence joins TRBV25-1 and TRBJ1-1; tentatively, D is TRBD1 (6 bases). V was shortened by 5 bases and J by 1 base, with 20 bases between the two germline ends. From germline, CDR1 is MGHDK and CDR2 SYGVNS. The CDR3 extends over 17 amino acids. The CDR3 sequence: CASSRLAPQGTNTEAFF. The CDR3 DNA is TGTGCCAGCAGTCGCCTCGCCCCCCAGGGGACGAACACTGAAGCTTTCTTT.

The chain is built from TRBV21-1 and TRBJ1-2; TRBD1 is the table's D call and was not checked against the DNA. TRBV21-1 is termed a pseudogene. The CDR3 runs to 15 residues. The CDR3 spells CASSAGQRANYGYTF. In nucleotides, the CDR3 is TGTGCCAGCAGCGCCGGACAGAGAGCTAACTATGGCTACACCTTC.

A single count supports this clone. V usage is TRBV15 and J usage is TRBJ2-3, with 8 bases aligning to TRBD2. The length of the CDR3 is 17 residues. J lost 1 base, V lost 6 bases, and 12 bases had no gene match. The germline CDR1 and CDR2 sequences are LNHNV and YYDKDF (reference sequence). CDR3: CATSSGGSTSGTDTQYF. In DNA, the CDR3 is TGTGCCACCAGTAGTGGCGGGTCGACTAGCGGCACAGATACGCAGTATTTT.

The V call is TRBV4-3, the J call TRBJ2-1; D is perhaps TRBD2 (6 bases). V gave up 1 base and J gave up 0 bases, with 10 bases separating them. The CDR3 extends over 16 amino acids. Looked up from germline, CDR1 is LGHNA and CDR2 is YSLEER. For the CDR3, the DNA is TGCGCCAGCAGCCAAGTAGGAGCGGGCTCCTACAATGAGCAGTTCTTC. Amino acids: CASSQVGAGSYNEQFF.

Written as DNA, the CDR3 is TGCGCCAGCAGCCAAGCCAGGTATTCACCCCTCCACTTT. It is translated as CASSQARYSPLHF. This chain connects TRBV4-1 to TRBJ1-6, with no clear D. Trimming stripped 1 base from V and 8 bases from J, with 6 bases between. The length of the CDR3 is 13 residues. Germline V gene sequence: CDR1 MGHRA, CDR2 YSYEKL.

This sequence joins TRBV15 and TRBJ2-2; 9 nucleotides align to TRBD1. V lost 0 bases and J lost 0; bases outside the gene matches: 2. Germline loops: CDR1 LNHNV, CDR2 YYDKDF (reference sequence). The CDR3 has 17 amino acids. CDR3 region: CATSRDWTGANTGELFF. The CDR3 region has the DNA TGTGCCACCAGCAGAGATTGGACAGGGGCGAACACCGGGGAGCTGTTTTTT. Full variable domain (outside the CDR3, taken from reference TRBV15 and TRBJ2-2): DAMVIQNPRYQVTQFGKPVTLSCSQTLNHNVMYWYQQKSSQAPKLLFHYYDKDFNNEADTPDNFQSRRPNTSFCFLDIRSPGLGDTAMYLCATSRDWTGANTGELFFGEGSRLTVL.

The rearrangement links TRBV5-1 to TRBJ2-7, with 7 bases fitting TRBD1. The germline gives CDR1 SGHRS, CDR2 YFSETQ. The J segment lost 0 bases and the V segment lost 0 bases, leaving 3 bases of the junction unmatched. The CDR3 length is 15 residues. The CDR3: CASSLAGTASYEQYF. In nucleotides, the CDR3 is TGCGCCAGCAGCTTGGCCGGGACAGCCTCCTACGAGCAGTACTTC.

This clone was seen repeatedly, ten times or more. V and J are TRBV28 and TRBJ2-7; D call uncertain. This CDR3 has 11 residues. The germline V and J ends were trimmed by 9 bases and 0 bases, with 6 bases remaining between them. Germline V gene lookup returns CDR1 MDHEN and CDR2 SYDVKM. CDR3 loop: CASENSYEQYF. The CDR3, as DNA: TGTGCCAGTGAGAACTCCTACGAGCAGTACTTC.

The chain couples TRBV6-5 to TRBJ2-3, with TRBD1 matching 7 bases. CDR1 is MNHEY, CDR2 SVGAGI, per germline. J was trimmed by 3 bases and V by 5 bases; bases with no gene match: 8. The CDR3 is made up of 15 amino acids. This CDR3 is CASSQTGYETDTQYF. The CDR3 DNA follows: TGTGCCAGCAGTCAGACAGGGTACGAGACAGATACGCAGTATTTT.

This chain links TRBV30 with TRBJ1-1; 7 bases are shared with TRBD1. V was clipped by 2 bases and J by 10 bases; unmatched bases: 10. CDR3 length: 13 amino acids. Germline V gene data show CDR1 as GTSNPN and CDR2 as SVGIG (reference sequence). Written as DNA, the CDR3 is TGTGCCTGGAGTAGACAGGGAATGACAGGAGCTTTCTTT. It is translated as CAWSRQGMTGAFF.

The genes are TRBV20-1 and TRBJ1-5; D gene ambiguous. The germline V gene has CDR1 DFQATT and CDR2 SNEGSKA (reference sequence). The length of the CDR3 is 11 residues. Trimming removed 0 bases from V and 8 bases from J, with 5 bases in between. This CDR3 reads CSARDPEPQHF. Here the CDR3 DNA reads TGCAGTGCTAGAGATCCCGAGCCCCAGCATTTT.

This chain connects TRBV29-1 to TRBJ1-2; weak D call: TRBD1 (5 bases). Germline CDR1 is SQVTM and CDR2 is ANQGSEA. The CDR3 is made up of 15 amino acids. The V end lost 0 bases, the J end lost 1 base, and 12 bases lay between the germline ends. The CDR3 DNA sequence: TGCAGCGTTGAAGACCGGGCGGGGGGTAACTATGGCTACACCTTC. Protein sequence: CSVEDRAGGNYGYTF.